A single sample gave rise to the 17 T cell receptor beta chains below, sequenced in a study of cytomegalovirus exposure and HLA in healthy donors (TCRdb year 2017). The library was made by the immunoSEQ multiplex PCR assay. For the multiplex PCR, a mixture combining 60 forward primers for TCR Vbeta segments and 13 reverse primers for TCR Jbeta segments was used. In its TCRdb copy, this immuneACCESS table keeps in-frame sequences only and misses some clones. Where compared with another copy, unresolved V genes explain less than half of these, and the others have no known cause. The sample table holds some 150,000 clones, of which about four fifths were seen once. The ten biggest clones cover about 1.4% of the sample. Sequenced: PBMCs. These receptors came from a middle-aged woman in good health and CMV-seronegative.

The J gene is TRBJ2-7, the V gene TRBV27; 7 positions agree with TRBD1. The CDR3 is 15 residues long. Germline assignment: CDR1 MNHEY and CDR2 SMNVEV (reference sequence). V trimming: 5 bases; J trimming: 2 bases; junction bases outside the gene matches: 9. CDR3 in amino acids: CASSPGTAFTYEQYF. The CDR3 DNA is TGTGCCAGCAGTCCCGGGACAGCCTTCACCTACGAGCAGTACTTC.

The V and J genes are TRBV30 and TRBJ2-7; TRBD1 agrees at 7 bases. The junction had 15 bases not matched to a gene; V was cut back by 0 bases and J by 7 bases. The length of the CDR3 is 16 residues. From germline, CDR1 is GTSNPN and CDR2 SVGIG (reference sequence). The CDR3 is CAWSVESWGTAWEQYF. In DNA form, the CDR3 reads TGTGCCTGGAGTGTGGAGTCATGGGGGACAGCCTGGGAGCAGTACTTC.

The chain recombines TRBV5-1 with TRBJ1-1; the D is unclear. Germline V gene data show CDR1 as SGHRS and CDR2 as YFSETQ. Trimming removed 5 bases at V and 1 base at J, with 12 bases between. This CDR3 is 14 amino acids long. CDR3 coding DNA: TGCGCCAGCAGTCGCGGGGTTGCGAACACTGAAGCTTTCTTT. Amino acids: CASSRGVANTEAFF.

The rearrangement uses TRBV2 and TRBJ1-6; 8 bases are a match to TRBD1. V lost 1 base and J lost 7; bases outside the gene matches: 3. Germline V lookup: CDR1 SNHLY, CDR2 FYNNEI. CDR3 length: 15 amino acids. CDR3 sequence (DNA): TGTGCCAGCAGTGAAGGGACAGGGTGGAATTCACCCCTCCACTTT. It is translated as CASSEGTGWNSPLHF.

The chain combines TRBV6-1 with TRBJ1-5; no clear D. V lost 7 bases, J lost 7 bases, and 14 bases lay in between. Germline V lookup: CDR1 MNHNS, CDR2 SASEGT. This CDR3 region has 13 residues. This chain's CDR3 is CASIWYGGQPQHF. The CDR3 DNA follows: TGTGCCAGCATATGGTATGGAGGACAGCCCCAGCATTTT.

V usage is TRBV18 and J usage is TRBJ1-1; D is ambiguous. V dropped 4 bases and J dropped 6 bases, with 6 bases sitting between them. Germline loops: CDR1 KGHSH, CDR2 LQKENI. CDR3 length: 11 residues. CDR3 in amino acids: CASSRGSEAFF. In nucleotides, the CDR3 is TGTGCCAGCTCACGCGGTTCTGAAGCTTTCTTT.

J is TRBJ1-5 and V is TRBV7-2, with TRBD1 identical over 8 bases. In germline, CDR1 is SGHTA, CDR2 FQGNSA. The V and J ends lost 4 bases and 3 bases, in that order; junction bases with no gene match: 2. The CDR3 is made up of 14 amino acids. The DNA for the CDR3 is TGTGCCAGCAGCTGGGACAGGAACAATCAGCCCCAGCATTTT. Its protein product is CASSWDRNNQPQHF.

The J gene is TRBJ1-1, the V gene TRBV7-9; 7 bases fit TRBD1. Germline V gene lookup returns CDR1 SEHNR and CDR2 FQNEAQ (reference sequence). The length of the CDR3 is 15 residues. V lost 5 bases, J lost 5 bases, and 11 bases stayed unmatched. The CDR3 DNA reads TGTGCCAGCAGCCCCGGGGACAGAAGGGGGACTGAAGCTTTCTTT. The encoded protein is CASSPGDRRGTEAFF.

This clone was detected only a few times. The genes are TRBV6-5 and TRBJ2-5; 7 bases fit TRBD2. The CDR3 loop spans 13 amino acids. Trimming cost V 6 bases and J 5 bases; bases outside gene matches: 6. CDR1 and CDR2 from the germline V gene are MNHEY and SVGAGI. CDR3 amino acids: CASRPSGWETQYF. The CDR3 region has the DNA TGTGCCAGCAGGCCTAGCGGATGGGAGACCCAGTACTTC.

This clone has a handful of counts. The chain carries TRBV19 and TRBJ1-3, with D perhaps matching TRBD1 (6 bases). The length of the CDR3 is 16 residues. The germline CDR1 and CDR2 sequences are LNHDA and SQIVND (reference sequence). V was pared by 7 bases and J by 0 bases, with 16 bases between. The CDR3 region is CASTRRTAFSGNTIYF. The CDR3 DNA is TGTGCCAGTACCCGTCGGACAGCGTTCTCTGGAAACACCATATATTTT.

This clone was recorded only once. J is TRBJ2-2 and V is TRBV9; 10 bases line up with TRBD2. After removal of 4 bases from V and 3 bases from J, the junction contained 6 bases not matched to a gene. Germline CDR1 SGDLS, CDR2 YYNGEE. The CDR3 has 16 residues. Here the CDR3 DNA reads TGTGCCAGCAGCCAATCTAGCGGGGGTTACACCGGGGAGCTGTTTTTT. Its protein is CASSQSSGGYTGELFF.

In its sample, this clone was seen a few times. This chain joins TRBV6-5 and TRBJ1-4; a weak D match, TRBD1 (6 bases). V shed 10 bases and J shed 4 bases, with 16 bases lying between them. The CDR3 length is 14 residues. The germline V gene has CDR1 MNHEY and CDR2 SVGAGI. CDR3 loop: CATSIGQINEKLFF. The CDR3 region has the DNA TGTGCCACCTCCATCGGACAGATTAATGAAAAACTGTTTTTT.

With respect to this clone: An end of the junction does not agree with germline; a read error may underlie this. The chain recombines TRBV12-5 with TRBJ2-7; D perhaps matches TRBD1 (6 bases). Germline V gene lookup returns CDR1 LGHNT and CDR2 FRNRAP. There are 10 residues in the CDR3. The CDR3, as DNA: TGTGCTAGTCCCGACAGGTTGAGGGACTTC. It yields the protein CASPDRLRDF.

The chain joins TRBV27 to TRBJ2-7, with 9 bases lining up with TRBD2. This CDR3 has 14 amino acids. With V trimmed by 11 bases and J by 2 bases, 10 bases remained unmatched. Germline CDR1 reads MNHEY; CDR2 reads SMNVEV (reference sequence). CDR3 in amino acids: CAAALAGYPYEQYF. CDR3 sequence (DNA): TGTGCCGCCGCCCTAGCGGGATACCCCTACGAGCAGTACTTC.

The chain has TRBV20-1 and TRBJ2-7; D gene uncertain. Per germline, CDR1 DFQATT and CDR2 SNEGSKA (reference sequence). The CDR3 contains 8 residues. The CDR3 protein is CSTDEQYF. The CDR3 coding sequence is TGCAGCACAGACGAGCAGTACTTC.

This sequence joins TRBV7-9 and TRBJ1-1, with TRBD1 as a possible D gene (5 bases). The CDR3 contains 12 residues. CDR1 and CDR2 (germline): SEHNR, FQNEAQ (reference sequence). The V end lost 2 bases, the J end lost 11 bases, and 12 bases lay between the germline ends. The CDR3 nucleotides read TGTGCCAGCAGCTTATCTGGGGCCTTTGCTTTCTTT. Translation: CASSLSGAFAFF.

The DNA for the CDR3 is TGTGCCAGCAGCTTAATAGCCGGGGTAGGCGGCTACACCTTC. Protein: CASSLIAGVGGYTF. V gene TRBV7-9 combines with J gene TRBJ1-2; D gene ambiguous. V dropped 2 bases and J dropped 8 bases, with 15 bases sitting between them. Germline-derived CDR1 and CDR2 are SEHNR and FQNEAQ (reference sequence). The CDR3 is 14 residues long.